This TCR beta chain was sequenced for a study of regulatory T cells in long-lasting Graves disease. The table lists this clonotype with a few counts. The V segment lost 0 bases and the J segment 4 bases; nucleotides outside the gene matches: 1. The germline gives CDR1 DFQATT, CDR2 SNEGSKA (reference sequence). The length of the CDR3 is 13 residues. Time point in this sample: newly diagnosed GD, antithyroid drugs for less than 3 months. Isolated PBMC RNA provided the starting material for the TCR library. Roughly 9.2 milliliters of peripheral blood were drawn into EDTA tubes. Building the TCR beta libraries relied on iRepertoire HTBI primers, and CDR3 regions underwent Arm-PCR. TCRdb processed the multiplex PCR reads anew with MiXCR; each CDR3 protein has one entry. The data show 510,000 or so distinct CDR3 sequences, with about 12% seen just once and more than 8% held by the top ten. The same data also contributed to another study, on T cells in Graves' hyperthyroidism and ophthalmopathy.

The specimen comprised peripheral blood mononuclear cells (PBMCs), sampled at new diagnosis, from a patient treated with antithyroid drugs. The chain combines TRBV20-1 with TRBJ2-7; 9 nucleotides match TRBD2. This clonotype was obtained from a woman in her twenties or thirties with Graves disease. The CDR3 region has the DNA TGCAGTGCTAGAGAAAGCGGGAGGTACGAGCAGTACTTC. Its protein is CSARESGRYEQYF.